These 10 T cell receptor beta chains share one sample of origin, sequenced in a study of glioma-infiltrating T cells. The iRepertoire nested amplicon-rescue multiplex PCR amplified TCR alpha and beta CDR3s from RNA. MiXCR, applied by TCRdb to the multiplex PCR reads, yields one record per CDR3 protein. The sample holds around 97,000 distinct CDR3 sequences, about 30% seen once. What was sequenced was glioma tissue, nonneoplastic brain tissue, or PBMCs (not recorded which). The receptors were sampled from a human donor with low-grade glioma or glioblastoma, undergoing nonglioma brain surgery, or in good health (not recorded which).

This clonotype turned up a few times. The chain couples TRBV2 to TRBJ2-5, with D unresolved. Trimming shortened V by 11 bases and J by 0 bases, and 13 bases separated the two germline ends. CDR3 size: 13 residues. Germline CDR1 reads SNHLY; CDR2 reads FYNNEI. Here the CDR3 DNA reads TGTGCCTCCTCCAAGTTGTACCAAGAGACCCAGTACTTC. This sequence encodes CASSKLYQETQYF.

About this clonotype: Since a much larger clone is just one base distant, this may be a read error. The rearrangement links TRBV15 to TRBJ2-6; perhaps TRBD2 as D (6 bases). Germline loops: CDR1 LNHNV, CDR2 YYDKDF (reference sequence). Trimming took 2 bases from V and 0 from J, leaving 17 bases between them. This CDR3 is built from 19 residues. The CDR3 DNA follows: TGTGCCACCAGCAGATACCCTTGGGGAGGCCGCTCTGGGGCCAACGTCCTGACTTTC. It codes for CATSRYPWGGRSGANVLTF.

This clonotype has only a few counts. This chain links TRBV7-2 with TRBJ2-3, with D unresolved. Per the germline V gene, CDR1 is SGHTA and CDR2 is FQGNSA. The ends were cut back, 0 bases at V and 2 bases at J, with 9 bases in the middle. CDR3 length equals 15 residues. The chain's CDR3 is CASSLAKLSTDTQYF. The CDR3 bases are TGTGCCAGCAGCTTAGCCAAGCTATCCACAGATACGCAGTATTTT.

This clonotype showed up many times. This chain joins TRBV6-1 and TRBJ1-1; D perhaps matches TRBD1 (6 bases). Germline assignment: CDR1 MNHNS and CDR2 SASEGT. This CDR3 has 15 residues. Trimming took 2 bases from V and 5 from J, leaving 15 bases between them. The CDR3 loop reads CASSEQGPRETEAFF. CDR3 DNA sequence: TGTGCCAGCAGTGAACAGGGGCCCCGTGAGACTGAAGCTTTCTTT.

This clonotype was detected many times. The CDR3 nucleotides read TGTGCCAGCAGCCATTCAGGGTACACCGGGGAGCTGTTTTTT. Amino acid sequence: CASSHSGYTGELFF. The chain has TRBV7-9 and TRBJ2-2; possibly TRBD1 for D (5 bases). The V end lost 5 bases, the J end lost 3 bases, and 10 bases lay between the germline ends. Germline V CDR1 and CDR2: SEHNR, FQNEAQ (reference sequence). The CDR3 sequence is 14 residues long.

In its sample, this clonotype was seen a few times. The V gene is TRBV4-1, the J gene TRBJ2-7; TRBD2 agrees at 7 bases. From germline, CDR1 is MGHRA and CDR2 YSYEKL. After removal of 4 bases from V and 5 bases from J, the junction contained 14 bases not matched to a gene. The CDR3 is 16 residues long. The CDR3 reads CASSPKGGSREDEQYF. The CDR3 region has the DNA TGCGCCAGCAGCCCTAAAGGTGGGAGTCGGGAGGACGAGCAGTACTTC.

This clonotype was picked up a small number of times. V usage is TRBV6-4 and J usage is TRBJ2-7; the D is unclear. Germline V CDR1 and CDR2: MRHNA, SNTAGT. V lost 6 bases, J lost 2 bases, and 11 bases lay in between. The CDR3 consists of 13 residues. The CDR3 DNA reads TGTGCCAGCAGCCGACGACGGCCCTACGAGCAGTACTTC. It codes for CASSRRRPYEQYF.

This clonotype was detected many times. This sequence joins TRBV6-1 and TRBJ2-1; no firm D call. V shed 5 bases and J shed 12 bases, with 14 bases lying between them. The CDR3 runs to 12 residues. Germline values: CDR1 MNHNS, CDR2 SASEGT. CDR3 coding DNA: TGTGCCAGCAGTTCCACGCGAGCCGGGCAGTTCTTC. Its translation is CASSSTRAGQFF.

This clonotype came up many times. The CDR3 nucleotides read TGTGCCAGCAGCTTAGCGGAAGGCACCATATATTTT. Translation gives CASSLAEGTIYF. This sequence joins TRBV7-6 and TRBJ1-3; D call uncertain. The ends were cut back, 0 bases at V and 9 bases at J, with 6 bases in the middle. Looked up from germline, CDR1 is SGHVS and CDR2 is FNYEAQ. The CDR3 runs to 12 residues.

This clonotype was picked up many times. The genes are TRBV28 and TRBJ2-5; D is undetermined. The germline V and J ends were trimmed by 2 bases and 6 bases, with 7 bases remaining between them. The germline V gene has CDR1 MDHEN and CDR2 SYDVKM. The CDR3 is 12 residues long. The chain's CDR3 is CASSLNGQTQYF. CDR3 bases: TGTGCCAGCAGTTTAAACGGACAGACCCAGTACTTC.